Shown below are 29 T cell receptor beta chains from a single sample sequenced in a study of blood T cell repertoires in COVID-19. Method: immunoSEQ multiplex PCR; TCRdb's copy keeps in-frame clones and lacks some. The table lists about 140,000 clones, approximately 83% of them singletons. The specimen was peripheral blood. The source of these receptors is a human donor in a cohort sampled during active COVID-19.

The rearrangement uses TRBV27 and TRBJ2-2; tentative D call: TRBD1 (6 bases). V lost 2 bases and J 5 bases, leaving 15 bases between the germline ends. The CDR3 is 16 residues long. Germline-derived CDR1 and CDR2 are MNHEY and SMNVEV (reference sequence). CDR3 sequence reads: CASSLEARGRTGELFF. The CDR3, as DNA: TGTGCCAGCAGTTTAGAGGCCAGGGGAAGGACCGGGGAGCTGTTTTTT.

The rearrangement joins TRBV15 to TRBJ1-6; the D is unclear. This CDR3 region has 15 residues. Germline V gene lookup returns CDR1 LNHNV and CDR2 YYDKDF (reference sequence). Trimming stripped 3 bases from V and 7 bases from J, with 13 bases between. The CDR3 region has the DNA TGTGCCACCAGCAGTCTGGGGAGAGTGAATTCACCCCTCCACTTT. Amino acids: CATSSLGRVNSPLHF.

The chain is built from TRBV7-2 and TRBJ1-6; 10 bases agree with TRBD1. The trim removed 8 bases at V and 10 bases at J, leaving 8 bases unmatched. The CDR3 is 14 amino acids. CDR1 is SGHTA, CDR2 FQGNSA, per germline. Written as DNA, the CDR3 is TGTGCCAGCTACTCTGGACAGGGGGAATCACCCCTCCACTTT. Its translation: CASYSGQGESPLHF.

The chain carries TRBV7-2 and TRBJ1-2; a possible D gene is TRBD1 (6 bases). The CDR3 has 15 amino acids. The V gene lost 4 bases and the J gene lost 5 bases, with 17 bases spanning the gap. Germline V gene lookup returns CDR1 SGHTA and CDR2 FQGNSA. CDR3 loop: CASSSQTGSSYGYTF. Written as DNA, the CDR3 is TGTGCCAGCAGCTCCCAAACAGGGTCTAGTTATGGCTACACCTTC.

This clone was seen only once. The J gene is TRBJ1-2, the V gene TRBV5-5; 8 bases line up with TRBD1. CDR1 and CDR2 (germline): SGHKS, YYEKEE (reference sequence). Trimming took 4 bases from V and 4 from J; bases not matched to a gene: 15. The CDR3 contains 17 residues. CDR3 coding DNA: TGTGCCAGCAGCCCCACAAAGGACAGGGAACATAGCTATGGCTACACCTTC. Amino acid sequence: CASSPTKDREHSYGYTF.

The chain joins TRBV4-1 to TRBJ1-4, with 7 bases fitting TRBD1. V lost 3 bases and J lost 7; bases outside the gene matches: 11. The CDR3 length is 16 residues. Per germline, CDR1 MGHRA and CDR2 YSYEKL. The CDR3 sequence: CASSQGHQGGGEKLFF. In DNA, the CDR3 is TGCGCCAGCAGCCAGGGCCACCAGGGGGGTGGTGAAAAACTGTTTTTT.

J is TRBJ2-2 and V is TRBV18; D unclear. From germline, CDR1 is KGHSH and CDR2 LQKENI. V lost 2 bases and J 7 bases, leaving 8 bases between the germline ends. The CDR3 covers 13 residues. CDR3 coding DNA: TGTGCCAGCTCACCAATAGAAAACGGGGAGCTGTTTTTT. Amino acid sequence: CASSPIENGELFF.

The rearrangement uses TRBV24-1 and TRBJ2-3; TRBD1 is a possible D gene (8 bases). This CDR3 is built from 16 residues. CDR1 and CDR2 (germline): KGHDR, SFDVKD. Trimming left V 4 bases short and J 3 bases short, with 16 bases between. CDR3 bases: TGTGCCACCAGTGACTCTGACAGGGGAGGGACAGATACGCAGTATTTT. Translation: CATSDSDRGGTDTQYF.

The CDR3 loop reads CASSRPTGVGANEKLFF. The CDR3 nucleotides read TGTGCCAGCAGTCGTCCTACAGGGGTGGGAGCTAATGAAAAACTGTTTTTT. The J gene is TRBJ1-4, the V gene TRBV6-6; 7 nucleotides agree with TRBD1. The CDR3 contains 17 residues. The J segment lost 3 bases and the V segment lost 5 bases, leaving 12 bases of the junction unmatched. The germline gives CDR1 MNHNY, CDR2 SVGAGI (reference sequence).

The chain uses TRBV10-2 and TRBJ1-1; TRBD1 agrees at 11 bases. J lost 7 bases, V lost 6 bases, and 16 bases had no gene match. Per the germline V gene, CDR1 is WSHSY and CDR2 is SAAADI. The CDR3 loop spans 17 amino acids. The CDR3, as DNA: TGCGCCAGCAGCCACCTCCCCGGGACAGGGGGGAAAGATGAAGCTTTCTTT. The encoded protein is CASSHLPGTGGKDEAFF.

The sample holds a few counts of this clone. The V and J genes are TRBV11-2 and TRBJ2-7, with a possible D match to TRBD2 (5 bases). V shed 4 bases and J shed 0 bases, with 13 bases lying between them. CDR1 and CDR2 from the germline V gene are SGHAT and FQNNGV. The CDR3 consists of 15 residues. The CDR3 reads CASSSLTGSSYEQYF. CDR3 nucleotides: TGTGCCAGCAGCTCCCTAACTGGGAGCTCCTACGAGCAGTACTTC.

The chain joins TRBV5-6 to TRBJ1-2, with TRBD1 identical over 9 bases. V lost 4 bases and J lost 4; bases outside the gene matches: 11. Germline V lookup: CDR1 SGHDT, CDR2 YYEEEE. This CDR3 has 16 residues. CDR3 region: CASSHLRTGAGYGYTF. In DNA form, the CDR3 reads TGTGCCAGCAGCCACCTGAGGACAGGGGCCGGCTATGGCTACACCTTC.

The V and J genes are TRBV11-2 and TRBJ2-1; 8 bases map to TRBD2. The V segment lost 4 bases and the J segment 4 bases; nucleotides outside the gene matches: 9. The CDR3 is made up of 16 amino acids. Germline V gene lookup returns CDR1 SGHAT and CDR2 FQNNGV. In nucleotides, the CDR3 is TGTGCCAGCAGCTCAACCGTAGCGGGATGGTACAATGAGCAGTTCTTC. Translated: CASSSTVAGWYNEQFF.

The J gene is TRBJ2-5, the V gene TRBV14; 9 bases match TRBD1. V lost 4 bases to trimming and J lost 4 bases; unmatched junction nucleotides: 4. The CDR3 length is 14 residues. Germline-derived CDR1 and CDR2 are SGHDN and FVKESK. CDR3 nucleotide sequence: TGTGCCAGCAGCCTCCCGGACAGGGGAGAGACCCAGTACTTC. This codes for CASSLPDRGETQYF.

This sequence joins TRBV7-9 and TRBJ1-2, with 9 bases matching TRBD1. The CDR3 has 16 residues. Per germline, CDR1 SEHNR and CDR2 FQNEAQ (reference sequence). V lost 4 bases to trimming and J lost 3 bases; unmatched junction nucleotides: 9. CDR3 residues: CASSSGQGDGHYGYTF. The DNA of the CDR3 is TGTGCCAGCAGCTCGGGACAGGGTGACGGACACTATGGCTACACCTTC.

Only a few counts were recorded for this clone. The chain uses TRBV6-5 and TRBJ2-1; tentatively, D is TRBD1 (5 bases). CDR1 is MNHEY and CDR2 is SVGAGI in the germline V gene. The CDR3 loop spans 15 amino acids. The V end was cut by 5 bases, the J end by 4 bases, with 15 bases between. The CDR3 DNA is TGTGCCAGCAGTACCTGGACATTGACTTACAATGAGCAGTTCTTC. Its translation is CASSTWTLTYNEQFF.

The gene calls are TRBV9 and TRBJ1-1, with TRBD1 matching over 10 bases. Germline-derived CDR1 and CDR2 are SGDLS and YYNGEE. Trimming removed 3 bases from V and 6 bases from J; junction bases left unmatched: 5. CDR3 length: 14 residues. CDR3 sequence (DNA): TGTGCCAGCAGCGAAGGACAGGGGGTGTCTGAAGCTTTCTTT. It is translated as CASSEGQGVSEAFF.

The chain employs TRBV6-1 and TRBJ1-6; D might be TRBD1 (5 bases). Trimming cost V 1 base and J 8 bases, with 9 bases left between them. Germline CDR1 reads MNHNS; CDR2 reads SASEGT. This CDR3 has 14 amino acids. CDR3 nucleotide sequence: TGTGCCAGCAGTGAAGGGGCAGGGTATTCACCCCTCCACTTT. Translation gives CASSEGAGYSPLHF.

This clone turned up a few times. The J gene is TRBJ1-1, the V gene TRBV2; D gene unclear. Germline V gene data show CDR1 as SNHLY and CDR2 as FYNNEI. This CDR3 has 14 amino acids. Trimming shortened V by 6 bases and J by 1 base, and 12 bases separated the two germline ends. CDR3 amino acids: CASRAGLWNTEAFF. In DNA form, the CDR3 reads TGTGCCAGCAGGGCAGGACTTTGGAACACTGAAGCTTTCTTT.

This chain links TRBV5-1 with TRBJ2-2; perhaps TRBD1 as D (6 bases). This CDR3 contains 17 residues. V shed 4 bases and J shed 4 bases, with 20 bases lying between them. Germline lookup yields CDR1 SGHRS and CDR2 YFSETQ. The CDR3 is CASSPSGAGAGTGELFF. The CDR3 nucleotides are TGCGCCAGCAGCCCCTCTGGTGCAGGGGCGGGCACCGGGGAGCTGTTTTTT.

The rearrangement links TRBV11-2 to TRBJ2-7, with D possibly TRBD1 on 6 matching bases. Germline assignment: CDR1 SGHAT and CDR2 FQNNGV. The CDR3 has 14 residues. The V end was cut by 5 bases, the J end by 0 bases, with 11 bases between. CDR3 sequence (DNA): TGTGCCAGCAGCCCCTCGACAGGCTCCTACGAGCAGTACTTC. Translating it yields CASSPSTGSYEQYF.

The chain uses TRBV7-2 and TRBJ2-1, with TRBD1 matching over 8 bases. The CDR3 is 15 residues long. V lost 1 base, J lost 9 bases, and 8 bases stayed unmatched. Germline V gives CDR1 SGHTA, CDR2 FQGNSA. DNA of the CDR3: TGTGCCAGCAGCTTAGTGGGACAGGCGCCCGGTGAGCAGTTCTTC. Protein: CASSLVGQAPGEQFF.

The DNA of the CDR3 is TGTGCCACCACGGACAGTCGCAATCAGCCCCAGCATTTT. Its translation is CATTDSRNQPQHF. The V call is TRBV10-3, the J call TRBJ1-5; D perhaps matches TRBD1 (6 bases). The CDR3 is made up of 13 amino acids. In germline, CDR1 is ENHRY, CDR2 SYGVKD. Trimming shortened V by 10 bases and J by 2 bases, and 12 bases separated the two germline ends.

V usage is TRBV5-4 and J usage is TRBJ2-7, with D possibly matching TRBD1 (6 bases). The V and J ends lost 4 bases and 1 base respectively, with 9 bases between them. The CDR3 length is 13 residues. Per germline, CDR1 SGHNT and CDR2 YYREEE (reference sequence). CDR3 DNA: TGTGCCAGCAGCAAGGACAGTTCCTACGAGCAGTACTTC. Protein product: CASSKDSSYEQYF.

This chain connects TRBV7-9 to TRBJ1-5; 7 bases line up with TRBD1. Trimming cost V 5 bases and J 2 bases; bases outside gene matches: 6. Germline V lookup: CDR1 SEHNR, CDR2 FQNEAQ (reference sequence). The CDR3 contains 15 residues. For the CDR3, the DNA is TGTGCCAGCAGCCCCTTCGGACAGGGCAATCAGCCCCAGCATTTT. Translated: CASSPFGQGNQPQHF.

The CDR3 sequence is CASTYRQGAPGIQYF. CDR3 sequence (DNA): TGTGCCAGTACCTATCGACAGGGGGCCCCGGGCATTCAGTACTTC. This rearrangement joins TRBV19 to TRBJ2-4; TRBD1 matches 10 bases. The CDR3 is 15 amino acids. The V gene's germline CDR1 is LNHDA and CDR2 SQIVND (reference sequence). The V and J ends lost 7 bases and 9 bases, in that order; junction bases with no gene match: 12.

This clone came up once. The chain links TRBV7-9 to TRBJ2-1, with a weak D call TRBD2 (6 bases). Per germline, CDR1 SEHNR and CDR2 FQNEAQ (reference sequence). The CDR3 spans 15 residues. V was clipped by 5 bases and J by 2 bases, with 13 bases between them. The DNA of the CDR3 is TGTGCCAGCAGCCGCGGGACTGATACCTACAATGAGCAGTTCTTC. Amino acids: CASSRGTDTYNEQFF.

The genes are TRBV29-1 and TRBJ1-1; 9 nucleotides match TRBD1. Losses at the gene ends were 7 bases for V and 12 bases for J; bases not matched to a gene: 6. The CDR3 consists of 10 residues. Germline CDR1 is SQVTM and CDR2 is ANQGSEA. CDR3 coding DNA: TGCAGCGGAGGACAGGGGAGGACTTTCTTT. The encoded protein is CSGGQGRTFF.

The gene calls are TRBV6-2 or TRBV6-3 and TRBJ2-4; D might be TRBD1 (6 bases). CDR3 size: 15 residues. V dropped 6 bases and J dropped 1 base, with 13 bases sitting between them. Germline V gene sequence: CDR1 MNHEY, CDR2 SVGEGT. CDR3 DNA: TGTGCCAGCAGCACAACAGGGATTGCCAAAAACATTCAGTACTTC. Its translation is CASSTTGIAKNIQYF.